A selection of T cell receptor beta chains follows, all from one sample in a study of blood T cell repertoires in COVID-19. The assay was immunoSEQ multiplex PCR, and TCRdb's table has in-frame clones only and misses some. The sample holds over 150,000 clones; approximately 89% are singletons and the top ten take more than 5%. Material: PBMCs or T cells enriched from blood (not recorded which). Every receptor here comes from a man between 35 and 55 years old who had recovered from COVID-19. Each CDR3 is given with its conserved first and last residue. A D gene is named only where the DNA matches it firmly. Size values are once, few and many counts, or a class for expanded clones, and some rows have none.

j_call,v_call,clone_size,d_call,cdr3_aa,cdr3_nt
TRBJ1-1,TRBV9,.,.,CASSVEQGGTEAFF,TGTGCCAGCAGCGTAGAACAGGGCGGCACTGAAGCTTTCTTT
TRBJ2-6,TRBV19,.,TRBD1,CASNDRESSGANVLTF,TGTGCCAGTAACGACAGGGAGAGCTCTGGGGCCAACGTCCTGACTTTC
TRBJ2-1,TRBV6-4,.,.,CASSAYSQSEQFF,TGTGCCAGCAGTGCCTACAGCCAGTCTGAGCAGTTCTTC
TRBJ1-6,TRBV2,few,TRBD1,CASSAGTGNSPLHF,TGTGCCAGCAGTGCCGGGACAGGGAATTCACCCCTCCACTTT
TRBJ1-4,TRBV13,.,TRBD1,CASSCKTGGGSEKLFF,TGTGCCAGCAGCTGCAAGACAGGGGGCGGGAGTGAAAAACTGTTTTTT
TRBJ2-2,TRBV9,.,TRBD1,CASSEQGAHAGELFF,TGTGCCAGCAGCGAACAGGGGGCGCATGCCGGGGAGCTGTTTTTT
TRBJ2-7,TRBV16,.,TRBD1,CASSLPDRGRHEQYF,TGTGCCAGCAGCCTACCGGACAGGGGGCGACACGAGCAGTACTTC
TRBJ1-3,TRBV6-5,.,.,CASSPEGGSGNTIYF,TGTGCCAGCAGTCCAGAAGGGGGCTCTGGAAACACCATATATTTT
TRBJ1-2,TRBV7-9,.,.,CASSVSEGGYGYTF,TGTGCCAGCAGCGTATCAGAGGGGGGGTATGGCTACACCTTC
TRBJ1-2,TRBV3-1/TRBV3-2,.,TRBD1,CASSQSTGVGGYTF,TGTGCCAGCAGCCAGTCCACAGGGGTGGGTGGCTACACCTTC
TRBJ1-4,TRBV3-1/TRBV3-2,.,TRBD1,CASSPLTGDEKLFF,TGTGCCAGCAGCCCTCTGACAGGGGATGAAAAACTGTTTTTT
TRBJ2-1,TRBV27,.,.,CASSLDGQNEQFF,TGTGCCAGCAGTCTGGACGGACAAAATGAGCAGTTCTTC
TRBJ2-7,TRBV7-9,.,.,CASSLGSGEQYF,TGTGCCAGCAGCTTAGGGAGTGGCGAGCAGTACTTC
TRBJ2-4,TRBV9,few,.,CAIYLRRHPRDIQYF,TGTGCCATCTACCTGAGGAGACATCCGAGGGACATTCAGTACTTC
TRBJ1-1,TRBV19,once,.,CASSIVGGTLNTEAFF,TGTGCCAGTAGTATAGTCGGGGGAACCCTGAACACTGAAGCTTTCTTT
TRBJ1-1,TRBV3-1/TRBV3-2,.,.,CASRRSNLMNTEAFF,TGTGCCAGCAGGAGGTCGAACCTTATGAACACTGAAGCTTTCTTT
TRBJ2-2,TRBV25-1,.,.,CASRDTQLTGELFF,TGTGCCAGCAGGGACACACAATTGACCGGGGAGCTGTTTTTT
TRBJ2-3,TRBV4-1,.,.,CASSQETSLGGAGRAQYF,TGCGCCAGCAGCCAAGAGACCTCATTGGGGGGGGCCGGTAGGGCGCAGTATTTT
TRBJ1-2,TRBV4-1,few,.,CASSGRTDNYGYTF,TGCGCCAGCAGCGGGAGGACGGATAACTATGGCTACACCTTC
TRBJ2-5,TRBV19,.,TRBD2,CASRESAGGSRGQETQYF,TGTGCCAGCCGTGAGAGCGCGGGAGGGTCCCGAGGGCAAGAGACCCAGTACTTC
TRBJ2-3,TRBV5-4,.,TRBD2,CASSLVGGGTDTQYF,TGTGCCAGCAGCTTGGTCGGGGGAGGGACAGATACGCAGTATTTT
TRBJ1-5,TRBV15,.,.,CATSRERAQNQPQHF,TGTGCCACCAGCAGGGAGAGGGCTCAGAATCAGCCCCAGCATTTT
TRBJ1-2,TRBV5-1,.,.,CASSFREGNGYTF,TGCGCCAGCAGCTTCCGGGAGGGCAATGGCTACACCTTC
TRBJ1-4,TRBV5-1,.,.,CASSYSGQGLEKLFF,TGCGCCAGCAGCTACTCAGGGCAGGGGCTCGAAAAACTGTTTTTT
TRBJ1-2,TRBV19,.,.,CASSIGQYGYTF,TGTGCCAGTAGTATTGGTCAGTATGGCTACACCTTC
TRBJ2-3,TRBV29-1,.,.,CMAGSTDTQYF,TGCATGGCAGGAAGCACAGATACGCAGTATTTT
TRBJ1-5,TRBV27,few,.,CASSLLQGNQPQHF,TGTGCCAGCAGTTTATTACAGGGCAATCAGCCCCAGCATTTT
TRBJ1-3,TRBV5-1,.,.,CASSRYSNSGNTIYF,TGCGCCAGCAGTAGATACAGTAACTCTGGAAACACCATATATTTT
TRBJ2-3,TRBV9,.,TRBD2,CASSVGGGSADTQYF,TGTGCCAGCAGCGTTGGCGGGGGGTCCGCAGATACGCAGTATTTT
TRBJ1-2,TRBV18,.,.,CASSPDRQHGYTF,TGTGCCAGCTCCCCGGACAGACAACATGGCTACACCTTC
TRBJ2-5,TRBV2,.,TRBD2,CAGGTSMETQYF,TGTGCCGGGGGGACTAGCATGGAGACCCAGTACTTC
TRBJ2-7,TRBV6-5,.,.,CASSRDTSSYEQYF,TGTGCCAGCAGCAGGGACACGAGCTCCTACGAGCAGTACTTC
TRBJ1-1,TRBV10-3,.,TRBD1,CAINDGTALEAFF,TGTGCCATCAACGACGGGACAGCCCTTGAAGCTTTCTTT